What follows are 30 T cell receptor beta chains derived from one specimen sequenced in a study of blood T cells in healthy people across ages. Next came a second PCR, run for about 7 to 12 cycles, which used a sample-barcoded 5' primer along with a J-beta primer mix. TCRdb analysed the 5' RACE reads with MiXCR anew, one entry per CDR3 protein. The sample shows about 970,000 distinct CDR3 sequences, roughly 47% of them seen only once. Material: blood. The receptors derive from a woman aged 55 to 70 in good health.

This clonotype was counted a few times. This chain connects TRBV7-9 to TRBJ2-7, with 8 bases aligning to TRBD2. CDR1 SEHNR and CDR2 FQNEAQ come from the germline V gene (reference sequence). Trimming took 5 bases from V and 3 from J; bases not matched to a gene: 18. This CDR3 is 18 amino acids long. For the CDR3, the DNA is TGTGCCAGCAGCCCCCCGATCCCAAGGGCGGGAGGTAACTACGAGCAGTACTTC. As protein: CASSPPIPRAGGNYEQYF.

The chain uses TRBV7-2 and TRBJ2-7, with 9 bases lining up with TRBD2. The DNA end lines up better with TRBJ2-1; the J call may be wrong. The CDR3 is 16 residues long. Germline loops: CDR1 SGHTA, CDR2 FQGNSA. This chain's CDR3 is CASSLISGSGYNEQFF. As DNA, the CDR3 is TGTGCCAGCAGCTTAATTAGCGGGAGCGGGTACAATGAGCAGTTCTTC.

The chain has TRBV4-3 and TRBJ2-2; D not resolved. The CDR3 spans 16 residues. The V gene lost 0 bases and the J gene lost 5 bases, with 13 bases spanning the gap. Germline CDR1 LGHNA, CDR2 YSLEER. CDR3 residues: CASSQDLRAGTGELFF. DNA for the CDR3: TGCGCCAGCAGCCAAGATCTAAGGGCCGGGACCGGGGAGCTGTTTTTT.

J is TRBJ2-7 and V is TRBV7-8; TRBD2 matches 11 bases. The germline gives CDR1 SGHVS, CDR2 FQNEAQ. This CDR3 region has 19 residues. The J segment lost 7 bases and the V segment lost 1 base, leaving 18 bases of the junction unmatched. CDR3 protein: CASSLGGWGTSGRGNEQYF. Written as DNA, the CDR3 is TGTGCCAGCAGCTTAGGAGGGTGGGGAACTAGCGGGAGAGGCAATGAGCAGTACTTC.

The chain links TRBV5-1 to TRBJ2-3; D gene ambiguous. Trimming removed 0 bases at V and 4 bases at J, with 15 bases between. The germline V gene has CDR1 SGHRS and CDR2 YFSETQ. The length of the CDR3 is 16 residues. CDR3 sequence (DNA): TGCGCCAGCAGCTTGGCCTCAGCGTCTTGGGCAGATACGCAGTATTTT. This gives the protein CASSLASASWADTQYF.

This clonotype was detected many times. The chain employs TRBV7-2 and TRBJ2-2; the match to TRBD2 covers 11 bases. This CDR3 spans 17 amino acids. Germline CDR1 and CDR2: SGHTA and FQGNSA. V lost 6 bases, J lost 1 base, and 7 bases stayed unmatched. The CDR3 DNA is TGTGCCAGCAGTTTGGGGCTAGCGGGAGGGAACACCGGGGAGCTGTTTTTT. Translation gives CASSLGLAGGNTGELFF.

This sequence joins TRBV27 and TRBJ2-1; the match to TRBD2 covers 7 bases. After removal of 4 bases from V and 13 bases from J, the junction contained 13 bases not matched to a gene. CDR3 size: 14 residues. The germline gives CDR1 MNHEY, CDR2 SMNVEV (reference sequence). The CDR3 DNA follows: TGTGCCAGCAGTTCTGGCCTACTAGCGCGGGCCCAGTTCTTC. It codes for CASSSGLLARAQFF.

This clonotype was found once. The chain is built from TRBV5-1 and TRBJ2-7, with 7 bases identical to TRBD2. The germline V gene has CDR1 SGHRS and CDR2 YFSETQ. V trimming: 5 bases; J trimming: 1 base; junction bases outside the gene matches: 6. This CDR3 has 14 residues. The CDR3 bases are TGCGCCAGCAGACTAGCGAGTTTTTCCTACGAGCAGTACTTC. It translates to CASRLASFSYEQYF. The entire variable domain, with the rest obtained from reference TRBV5-1 and TRBJ2-7, is as follows: KAGVTQTPRYLIKTRGQQVTLSCSPISGHRSVSWYQQTPGQGLQFLFEYFSETQRNKGNFPGRFSGRQFSNSRSEMNVSTLELGDSALYLCASRLASFSYEQYFGPGTRLTVT.

Concerning this clonotype itself: A single base separates this from a much larger clone, so it may be a read error. J is TRBJ1-1 and V is TRBV7-9; D is ambiguous. This CDR3 has 13 amino acids. In germline, CDR1 is SEHNR, CDR2 FQNEAQ (reference sequence). Trimming pared 0 bases from V and 1 base from J, leaving 3 bases between. The CDR3 DNA reads TGTGCCAGCAGCTTAGCCCAGAACACTGAAGCTTTCTTT. This codes for CASSLAQNTEAFF.

The chain joins TRBV2 to TRBJ2-5; tentatively, D is TRBD2 (6 bases). Trimming removed 5 bases from V and 4 bases from J, with 17 bases in between. CDR1 is SNHLY, CDR2 FYNNEI, per germline. The CDR3 is made up of 15 amino acids. The CDR3 nucleotides read TGTGCCAGCAGTTCCCCTAAAAAGGGAGGAGAGACCCAGTACTTC. Translating it yields CASSSPKKGGETQYF.

The chain couples TRBV27 to TRBJ1-2, with D uncertain. The germline gives CDR1 MNHEY, CDR2 SMNVEV (reference sequence). This CDR3 is built from 13 residues. The V and J ends lost 3 bases and 3 bases respectively, with 8 bases between them. The CDR3 region has the DNA TGTGCCAGCAGTTTCGGGGAAGACTATGGCTACACCTTC. This gives the protein CASSFGEDYGYTF.

This chain links TRBV6-5 with TRBJ2-7; 10 bases match TRBD1. The germline V gene encodes CDR1 MNHEY and CDR2 SVGAGI. The CDR3 is 15 residues long. V shed 7 bases, J shed 4 bases, and the junction held 10 bases outside the gene matches. CDR3: CASTSPGQGRYEQYF. CDR3 bases: TGTGCCAGCACCAGCCCGGGACAGGGGAGGTACGAGCAGTACTTC.

The V and J genes are TRBV11-2 and TRBJ2-5, with 10 bases lining up with TRBD2. This CDR3 contains 18 residues. V was clipped by 4 bases and J by 5 bases; unmatched bases: 16. Germline loops: CDR1 SGHAT, CDR2 FQNNGV. The CDR3 DNA reads as TGTGCCAGCAGCTCCACCCCTCGCACTAGCGGGAAAGGGGAGACCCAGTACTTC. Amino acids: CASSSTPRTSGKGETQYF.

CDR3 DNA: TGTGCCAGCAGACCGGGACAGGGGAGCACAGATACGCAGTATTTT. This encodes CASRPGQGSTDTQYF. The chain recombines TRBV12-3 or TRBV12-4 with TRBJ2-3; TRBD1 aligns across 10 bases. This CDR3 has 15 amino acids. Germline trimming cut 6 bases from V and 0 bases from J; bases unmatched to any gene: 3.

This rearrangement joins TRBV5-1 to TRBJ2-1, with 7 bases lining up with TRBD1. Germline CDR1 SGHRS, CDR2 YFSETQ. V lost 3 bases to trimming and J lost 6 bases; unmatched junction nucleotides: 12. This CDR3 comprises 16 residues. The CDR3 DNA sequence: TGCGCCAGCAGCTCAACTACCGGGACAGCTCCCAATGAGCAGTTCTTC. Protein: CASSSTTGTAPNEQFF.

The rearrangement joins TRBV7-8 to TRBJ2-3; the D gene is possibly TRBD1 (5 bases). The CDR3 totals 16 residues. The V end was cut by 2 bases, the J end by 4 bases, with 16 bases between. Germline lookup yields CDR1 SGHVS and CDR2 FQNEAQ. Here the CDR3 reads CASSLSSGLRSDTQYF. The CDR3 DNA is TGTGCCAGCAGCTTATCGTCAGGGCTTCGGTCAGATACGCAGTATTTT.

This chain joins TRBV20-1 and TRBJ2-7; D perhaps matches TRBD2 (6 bases). V was pared by 4 bases and J by 0 bases, with 7 bases between. There are 12 residues in the CDR3. CDR1 and CDR2 (germline): DFQATT, SNEGSKA (reference sequence). CDR3: CSAILASYEQYF. DNA of the CDR3: TGCAGTGCTATACTAGCCTCCTACGAGCAGTACTTC.

Turning to this clonotype: At one boundary the junction diverges from the germline segment, which might be a read error. V and J are TRBV12-3 or TRBV12-4 and TRBJ1-5; TRBD1 agrees at 8 bases. The CDR3 is made up of 15 amino acids. CDR3 loop: CAGSRTGYSNQPQHF. The CDR3 nucleotides read TGTGCCGGCAGTCGGACAGGGTATAGCAATCAGCCCCAGCATTTT.

This chain connects TRBV20-1 to TRBJ1-1; D gene ambiguous. The V end lost 3 bases, the J end lost 3 bases, and 20 bases lay between the germline ends. This CDR3 spans 16 amino acids. Germline values: CDR1 DFQATT, CDR2 SNEGSKA (reference sequence). The CDR3 DNA reads TGCAGTGCTAGCGATTTAAAACAGAGGCGAGACACTGAAGCTTTCTTT. The encoded protein is CSASDLKQRRDTEAFF.

The rearrangement links TRBV5-1 to TRBJ2-3; TRBD2 is a possible D gene (6 bases). V lost 4 bases and J lost 0, with 15 bases in between. The V gene's germline CDR1 is SGHRS and CDR2 YFSETQ. This CDR3 has 16 amino acids. CDR3 in amino acids: CASSSLGTPSTDTQYF. Written as DNA, the CDR3 is TGCGCCAGCAGCAGCCTGGGGACTCCAAGCACAGATACGCAGTATTTT.

The rearrangement joins TRBV5-1 to TRBJ2-1; D is perhaps TRBD2 (5 bases). Looked up from germline, CDR1 is SGHRS and CDR2 is YFSETQ. Trimming took off 2 bases at V and 4 bases at J, with 7 bases between the two ends. The CDR3 is made up of 13 amino acids. The chain's CDR3 is CASSFDYYNEQFF. As DNA, the CDR3 is TGCGCCAGCAGCTTTGACTATTACAATGAGCAGTTCTTC.

The chain recombines TRBV7-2 with TRBJ1-2, with a possible D match to TRBD1 (5 bases). This CDR3 is built from 14 residues. V was trimmed by 5 bases and J by 4 bases, leaving 14 bases between them. Germline assignment: CDR1 SGHTA and CDR2 FQGNSA. CDR3 protein: CASSPGVGTYGYTF. The DNA for the CDR3 is TGTGCCAGCAGCCCAGGCGTGGGGACCTATGGCTACACCTTC.

This clonotype showed up just once. The junction departs from the called germline gene at one end, perhaps through a read error. The chain joins TRBV4-3 to TRBJ2-7; D tentatively fits TRBD1 or TRBD2 (5 bases each). Germline CDR1 reads LGHNA; CDR2 reads YSLEER. The CDR3 extends over 17 amino acids. The CDR3 loop reads CTSSQGVLRGLSYEQYF. The CDR3 coding sequence is TGCACCAGCAGCCAAGGGGTCCTCCGGGGCCTTTCCTACGAGCAGTACTTC.

The chain joins TRBV27 to TRBJ2-4; unclear D gene. Germline V lookup: CDR1 MNHEY, CDR2 SMNVEV (reference sequence). V lost 6 bases, J lost 9 bases, and 12 bases lay in between. This CDR3 comprises 12 residues. The CDR3 nucleotides are TGTGCCAGCAGACGACCCGCGTTCATTCAGTACTTC. It yields the protein CASRRPAFIQYF.

This clonotype was counted ten times or more. J is TRBJ2-5 and V is TRBV12-3 or TRBV12-4; no clear D. Trimming removed 10 bases from V and 3 bases from J, with 15 bases in between. This CDR3 has 13 amino acids. The CDR3 DNA sequence: TGTGCCACCCGTTTCTATATCGAAGAGACCCAGTACTTC. As protein: CATRFYIEETQYF.

The V gene is TRBV5-1, the J gene TRBJ2-7; D may be TRBD1 (7 bases). Germline assignment: CDR1 SGHRS and CDR2 YFSETQ. The CDR3 has 15 residues. V lost 4 bases to trimming and J lost 7 bases, with 21 bases between them. The CDR3 sequence: CASSLAGGPTNEQYF. CDR3 DNA: TGCGCCAGCAGCCTCGCAGGGGGGCCCACCAATGAGCAGTACTTC. The complete variable domain, with remaining parts taken from reference TRBV5-1 and TRBJ2-7, reads KAGVTQTPRYLIKTRGQQVTLSCSPISGHRSVSWYQQTPGQGLQFLFEYFSETQRNKGNFPGRFSGRQFSNSRSEMNVSTLELGDSALYLCASSLAGGPTNEQYFGPGTRLTVT.

The chain links TRBV12-3 or TRBV12-4 to TRBJ2-7, with TRBD1 matching over 7 bases. The ends lost 0 bases at V and 6 bases at J; junction bases unmatched: 2. The CDR3 length is 13 residues. In DNA form, the CDR3 reads TGTGCCAGCAGTTTAGCCGACAGGGCCGAGCAGTACTTC. Amino acids: CASSLADRAEQYF.

The rearrangement links TRBV6-2 or TRBV6-3 to TRBJ2-7; a weak D match, TRBD1 (6 bases). This CDR3 contains 16 residues. Per germline, CDR1 MNHEY and CDR2 SVGEGT. V was shortened by 0 bases and J by 3 bases, with 15 bases between the two germline ends. CDR3 nucleotides: TGTGCCAGCAGTTACTCCCTCGGGCAGGGGAACTACGAGCAGTACTTC. The encoded protein is CASSYSLGQGNYEQYF.

The chain carries TRBV5-1 and TRBJ2-1; 11 bases agree with TRBD1. The ends lost 4 bases at V and 14 bases at J; junction bases unmatched: 5. Germline loops: CDR1 SGHRS, CDR2 YFSETQ. The CDR3 extends over 12 amino acids. This chain's CDR3 is CASSRTGGEEFF. DNA of the CDR3: TGCGCCAGCAGCCGGACAGGGGGCGAGGAGTTCTTC.

The gene calls are TRBV30 and TRBJ2-3; TRBD2 matches 8 bases. The CDR3 runs to 15 residues. Germline V gene sequence: CDR1 GTSNPN, CDR2 SVGIG (reference sequence). The V gene end was trimmed by 2 bases and the J gene end by 2 bases; junction bases not matched to a gene: 6. CDR3 sequence reads: CAWSTTSGLTDTQYF. Here the CDR3 DNA reads TGTGCCTGGAGTACAACTAGCGGCCTCACAGATACGCAGTATTTT. The full variable domain, rest sourced from reference TRBV30 and TRBJ2-3, is SQTIHQWPATLVQPVGSPLSLECTVEGTSNPNLYWYRQAAGRGLQLLFYSVGIGQISSEVPQNLSASRPQDRQFILSSKKLLLSDSGFYLCAWSTTSGLTDTQYFGPGTRLTVL.